This passage covers 14 T cell receptor beta chains from one sample sequenced in a study of shared clonotypes between healthy human individuals. The assay was immunoSEQ multiplex PCR, and TCRdb's table has in-frame clones only and misses some. The profile shows 2 million to 3 million clones, 90% to 95% of them singletons. The sample was naive CD4+ T cells sorted from blood. Subset noted: CD45RA+ positively selected. These receptors all stem from a man in his late teens or twenties in good health.

The chain couples TRBV15 to TRBJ2-5, with 9 nucleotides matching TRBD1. The CDR3 is made up of 14 amino acids. J was trimmed by 3 bases and V by 3 bases; bases with no gene match: 2. Germline V lookup: CDR1 LNHNV, CDR2 YYDKDF (reference sequence). CDR3 DNA sequence: TGTGCCACCAGCAGTCGGACAGGGGAAGAGACCCAGTACTTC. It yields the protein CATSSRTGEETQYF.

The V call is TRBV18, the J call TRBJ2-7, with 13 bases aligning to TRBD2. The CDR3 is 15 residues long. The V and J ends lost 5 bases and 5 bases, in that order; junction bases with no gene match: 6. The germline gives CDR1 KGHSH, CDR2 LQKENI. CDR3 sequence: CASSAGLAGANEQYF. The CDR3 DNA reads as TGTGCCAGCTCAGCTGGACTAGCGGGAGCTAACGAGCAGTACTTC.

The rearrangement links TRBV5-1 to TRBJ2-1; weak D call: TRBD1 (6 bases). The V end lost 0 bases, the J end lost 0 bases, and 13 bases lay between the germline ends. The germline V gene encodes CDR1 SGHRS and CDR2 YFSETQ. The CDR3 has 17 residues. Here the CDR3 reads CASSLAYGQSSYNEQFF. In DNA, the CDR3 is TGCGCCAGCAGCTTGGCCTATGGACAGAGCTCCTACAATGAGCAGTTCTTC.

This clone was recorded a few times. This chain connects TRBV19 to TRBJ1-1; weak D call: TRBD1 (5 bases). Trimming shortened V by 7 bases and J by 0 bases, and 15 bases separated the two germline ends. Germline V gene data show CDR1 as LNHDA and CDR2 as SQIVND (reference sequence). The CDR3 contains 15 residues. CDR3 sequence (DNA): TGTGCCAGTAAGGCAGGGAGTTTTATGAACACTGAAGCTTTCTTT. It specifies CASKAGSFMNTEAFF.

V is TRBV5-1 and J is TRBJ2-1; TRBD1 agrees at 8 bases. Trimming cost V 4 bases and J 10 bases; bases outside gene matches: 10. CDR1 is SGHRS, CDR2 YFSETQ, per germline. The length of the CDR3 is 14 residues. The CDR3 coding sequence is TGCGCCAGCAGCGCGGACAGGGTACGAGGGGAGCAGTTCTTC. This translates into CASSADRVRGEQFF.

The chain has TRBV5-4 and TRBJ2-5; TRBD1 agrees at 10 bases. Near its end, the DNA agrees better with TRBJ2-7, so the J call may be wrong. The CDR3 runs 15 residues. CDR1 SGHNT and CDR2 YYREEE come from the germline V gene (reference sequence). In DNA, the CDR3 is TGTGCCAGCAGCTTAGGGACAGGGGTAGGGTACGAGCAGTACTTC. Translated: CASSLGTGVGYEQYF.

This clone has just a few counts. The chain is built from TRBV19 and TRBJ1-1; the D is unclear. Germline V gene lookup returns CDR1 LNHDA and CDR2 SQIVND (reference sequence). This CDR3 has 14 residues. The V gene lost 5 bases and the J gene lost 2 bases, with 12 bases spanning the gap. This CDR3 is CASSYGQLNTEAFF. Here the CDR3 DNA reads TGTGCCAGTAGTTATGGGCAGCTAAACACTGAAGCTTTCTTT. The entire variable domain, with the rest obtained from reference TRBV19 and TRBJ1-1, is as follows: DGGITQSPKYLFRKEGQNVTLSCEQNLNHDAMYWYRQDPGQGLRLIYYSQIVNDFQKGDIAEGYSVSREKKESFPLTVTSAQKNPTAFYLCASSYGQLNTEAFFGQGTRLTVV.

The chain links TRBV27 to TRBJ1-6; 7 positions match TRBD1. V shed 3 bases and J 10 bases; nucleotides not matched to a gene: 6. The CDR3 runs 14 residues. The germline V gene has CDR1 MNHEY and CDR2 SMNVEV (reference sequence). In DNA form, the CDR3 reads TGTGCCAGCAGTTTTCGACAGGGAGGATCACCCCTCCACTTT. Its protein is CASSFRQGGSPLHF.

V gene TRBV10-1 combines with J gene TRBJ2-1; D is unresolved. The CDR3 runs 12 residues. Germline CDR1 and CDR2: WNHNN and SYGVQD (reference sequence). Trimming pared 3 bases from V and 10 bases from J, leaving 10 bases between. The chain's CDR3 is CASSDALGEQFF. CDR3 sequence (DNA): TGCGCCAGCAGTGATGCCTTAGGGGAGCAGTTCTTC.

As concerns this clone: Within the sample, other DNA sequences also encode this same CDR3. The chain links TRBV9 to TRBJ2-1; 9 nucleotides align to TRBD2. Germline V lookup: CDR1 SGDLS, CDR2 YYNGEE. After removal of 0 bases from V and 3 bases from J, the junction contained 4 bases not matched to a gene. This CDR3 is 16 amino acids long. The CDR3 DNA reads as TGTGCCAGCAGCGTAGATAGCGGGGGCCTCTACAATGAGCAGTTCTTC. Its translation is CASSVDSGGLYNEQFF.

The genes are TRBV18 and TRBJ1-5, with D unclear. Trimming shortened V by 6 bases and J by 4 bases, and 16 bases separated the two germline ends. This CDR3 is built from 15 residues. Per the germline V gene, CDR1 is KGHSH and CDR2 is LQKENI. The CDR3 loop is CASSPNANFNQPQHF. The CDR3 bases are TGTGCCAGCTCCCCAAACGCCAATTTTAATCAGCCCCAGCATTTT.

The J gene is TRBJ1-5, the V gene TRBV11-2; 7 nucleotides line up with TRBD1. From germline, CDR1 is SGHAT and CDR2 FQNNGV. V dropped 9 bases and J dropped 3; count of bases not matched to a gene: 11. This CDR3 comprises 15 residues. Written as DNA, the CDR3 is TGTGCCAGAGAGGTCACCGGGACAGACAATCAGCCCCAGCATTTT. Its protein product is CAREVTGTDNQPQHF.

This chain uses TRBV4-1 with TRBJ2-1; no reliable D call. Trimming took off 1 base at V and 10 bases at J, with 20 bases between the two ends. Germline CDR1 and CDR2: MGHRA and YSYEKL. The CDR3 is 16 residues long. In DNA form, the CDR3 reads TGCGCCAGCAGCCAAGGTCGAGGTCGGTTCGAGTGGGAGCAGTTCTTC. This translates into CASSQGRGRFEWEQFF.

The J gene is TRBJ2-7, the V gene TRBV30, with a possible D match to TRBD2 (6 bases). Germline V gives CDR1 GTSNPN, CDR2 SVGIG (reference sequence). The CDR3 length is 14 residues. Trimming removed 4 bases at V and 0 bases at J, with 13 bases between. This chain's CDR3 is CAWTRSGVSYEQYF. CDR3 DNA sequence: TGTGCCTGGACGCGGTCGGGGGTCTCCTACGAGCAGTACTTC.